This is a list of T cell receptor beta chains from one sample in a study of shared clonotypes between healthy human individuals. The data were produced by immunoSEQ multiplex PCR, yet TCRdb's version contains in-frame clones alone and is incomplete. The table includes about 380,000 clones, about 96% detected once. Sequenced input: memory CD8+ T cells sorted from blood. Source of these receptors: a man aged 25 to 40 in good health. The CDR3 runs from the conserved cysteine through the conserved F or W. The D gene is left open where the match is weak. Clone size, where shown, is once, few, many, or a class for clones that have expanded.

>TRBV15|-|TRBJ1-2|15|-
TGTGCCACCAGCAGAGATCTAGGGGTGGTGGGAGGCTACACCTTC
CATSRDLGVVGGYTF
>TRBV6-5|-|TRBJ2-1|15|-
TGTGCCAGCAGTTACTGGCCGACCCTGTCCAATGAGCAGTTCTTC
CASSYWPTLSNEQFF
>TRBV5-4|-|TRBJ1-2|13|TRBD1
TGTGCCAGCAGTCTACAGGGGGCCCGGGGCTACACCTTC
CASSLQGARGYTF
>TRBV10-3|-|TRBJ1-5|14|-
TGTGCCATCAGTGTGGGGCAGGACAATCAGCCCCAGCATTTT
CAISVGQDNQPQHF
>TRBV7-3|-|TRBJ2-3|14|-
TGTGCCAGCAGCGAAGACATACAAACAGATACGCAGTATTTT
CASSEDIQTDTQYF
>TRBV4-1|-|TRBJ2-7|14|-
TGCGCCAGCAGCAGATACCGGGACCAAGGGGAGCAGTACTTC
CASSRYRDQGEQYF
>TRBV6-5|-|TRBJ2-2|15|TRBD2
TGTGCCAGCATGAGGACTAGCGGGAGTATCGGGGAGCTGTTTTTT
CASMRTSGSIGELFF
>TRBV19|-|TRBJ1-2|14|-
TGTGCCAGTAGTATAGGCCGGGACGTTTATGGCTACACCTTC
CASSIGRDVYGYTF
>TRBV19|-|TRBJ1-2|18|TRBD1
TGTGCCAGTAGCGCTCTGGATGGGACAGGGGGCAAAAACTATGGCTACACCTTC
CASSALDGTGGKNYGYTF
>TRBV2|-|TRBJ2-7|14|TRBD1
TGTGCCAGCAGTTCCGGGACAGACCCCTACGAGCAGTACTTC
CASSSGTDPYEQYF
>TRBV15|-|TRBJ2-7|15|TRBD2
TGTGCCACCAGCAGAGATCTAGCGGGAGAGGACGAGCAGTACTTC
CATSRDLAGEDEQYF
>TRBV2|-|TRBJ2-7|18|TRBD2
TGTGCCAGCAGTGAGGTCGCTAGCGGGAGGGCGAGCTCCTACGAGCAGTACTTC
CASSEVASGRASSYEQYF
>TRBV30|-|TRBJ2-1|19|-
TGTGCCTGGAGTCGGGGGCCTAGGAGCGGGATCATTCTCCACAATGAGCAGTTCTTC
CAWSRGPRSGIILHNEQFF
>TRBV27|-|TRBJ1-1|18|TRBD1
TGTGCCAGCAGTTTATCGCCTTTCTCTTACAGGGGAAACACTGAAGCTTTCTTT
CASSLSPFSYRGNTEAFF
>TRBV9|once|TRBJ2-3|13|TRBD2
TGTGCCAGCAGCGGGCTAGCGGGAGATACGCAGTATTTT
CASSGLAGDTQYF
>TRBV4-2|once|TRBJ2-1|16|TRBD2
TGTGCCAGCAGCCAAGATTTGGGACTAGTAACGGCTGAGCAGTTCTTC
CASSQDLGLVTAEQFF
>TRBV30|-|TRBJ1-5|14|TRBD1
TGTGCCTGGAGTCTGGGGACAGGGGGGGAGCCCCAGCATTTT
CAWSLGTGGEPQHF
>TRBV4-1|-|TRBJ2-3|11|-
TGCGCCAGCAGCCGTGGAGATACGCAGTATTTT
CASSRGDTQYF
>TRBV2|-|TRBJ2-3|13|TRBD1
TGTGCCAGCAGCCCTCGGGACAGTCATCCGCAGTATTTT
CASSPRDSHPQYF
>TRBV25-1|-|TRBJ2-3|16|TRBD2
TGTGCCAGCAGTGAATCCCCTAGCGGGAGCACAGATACGCAGTATTTT
CASSESPSGSTDTQYF
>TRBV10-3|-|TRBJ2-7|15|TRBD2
TGTGCCATCAGTGAGTCAGTAGCGGGAGTAAACGAGCAGTACTTC
CAISESVAGVNEQYF
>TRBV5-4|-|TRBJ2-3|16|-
TGTGCCAGCAGCTTGTCACGGACAGGGAGGGCAGATACGCAGTATTTT
CASSLSRTGRADTQYF
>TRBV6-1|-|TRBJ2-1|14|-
TGTGCCAGCAGTGAACCCCACCTTAGTGTTGAGCAGTTCTTC
CASSEPHLSVEQFF
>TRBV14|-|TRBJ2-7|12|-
TGTGCCAGCAGCCAAGCTGGCTACGAGCAGTACTTC
CASSQAGYEQYF
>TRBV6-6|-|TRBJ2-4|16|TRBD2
TGTGCCAGCATCCTGGGGGGAGGGCTAGCCAAAAACATTCAGTACTTC
CASILGGGLAKNIQYF
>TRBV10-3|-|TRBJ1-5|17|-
TGTGCCATCAGTGAGGGGCCCTCGGGCGTCCGCGATCAGCCCCAGCATTTT
CAISEGPSGVRDQPQHF
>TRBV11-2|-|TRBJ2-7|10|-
TGTGCCAGCAGCTTAGATGAGCAGTACTTC
CASSLDEQYF
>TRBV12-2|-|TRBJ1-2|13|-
TGTGCAAGTAGAAACGGGCCCCCTAGGGGCTACACCTTC
CASRNGPPRGYTF
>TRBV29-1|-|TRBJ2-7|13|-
TGCAGCGTTGCCCCCGGGACGGCGGGCGGGCAGTACTTC
CSVAPGTAGGQYF
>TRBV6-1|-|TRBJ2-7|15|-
TGTGCCAGCAGTGCCTCACTGGGCGGGTGGGTTTTAGCGTACTTC
CASSASLGGWVLAYF
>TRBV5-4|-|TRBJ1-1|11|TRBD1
TGTGCCAGCAGCGGGACAGGAGAAGCTTTCTTT
CASSGTGEAFF
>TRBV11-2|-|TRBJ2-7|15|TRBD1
TGTGCCAGCAGCTTCTGGCAGGGGGAAACCTACGAGCAGTACTTC
CASSFWQGETYEQYF
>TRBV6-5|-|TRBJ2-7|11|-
TGTGCCAGCAGAGGCCTCTACGAGCAGTACTTC
CASRGLYEQYF
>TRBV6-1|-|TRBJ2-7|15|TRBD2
TGTGCCAGCATCTATGGGAGGGACCAACCATACGAGCAGTACTTC
CASIYGRDQPYEQYF
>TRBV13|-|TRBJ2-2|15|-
TGTGCCAGCAGCCAGCCCGCGGGTTTCACCGGGGAGCTGTTTTTT
CASSQPAGFTGELFF
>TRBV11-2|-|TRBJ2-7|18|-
TGTGCCAGCAGCCTAGGAAGACCTTCTAGCACTACCTCCTACGAGCAGTACTTC
CASSLGRPSSTTSYEQYF
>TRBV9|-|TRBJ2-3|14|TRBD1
TGTGCCAGCAGCGCCGACAGGGCGGTAGATACGCAGTATTTT
CASSADRAVDTQYF
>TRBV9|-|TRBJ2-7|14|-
TGTGCCAGCAGCGTAGGGCAGGGAAACTACGAGCAGTACTTC
CASSVGQGNYEQYF
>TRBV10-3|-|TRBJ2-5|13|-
TGTGCCATCAACGGCAGGGGGGGAGAGACCCAGTACTTC
CAINGRGGETQYF
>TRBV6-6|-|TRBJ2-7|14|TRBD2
TGTGCCAGCAAAACCACTAGCGGGATCTACGAGCAGTACTTC
CASKTTSGIYEQYF
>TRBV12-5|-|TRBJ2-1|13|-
TGTGCTAGTGGACCGGGATCATACAATGAGCAGTTCTTC
CASGPGSYNEQFF
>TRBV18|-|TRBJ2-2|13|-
TGTGCCAGCTCACCAGCGGGTACCGGGGAGCTGTTTTTT
CASSPAGTGELFF
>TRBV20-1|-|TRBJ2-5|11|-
TGCAGCGACCAACTTCAAGAGACCCAGTACTTC
CSDQLQETQYF
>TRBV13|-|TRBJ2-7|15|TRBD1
TGTGCCAGCAGCCCCCGACAGGGAGCTTACTACGAGCAGTACTTC
CASSPRQGAYYEQYF
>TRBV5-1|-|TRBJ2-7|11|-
TGCGCCAGCAGGTTAAATAGCGAGCAGTACTTC
CASRLNSEQYF
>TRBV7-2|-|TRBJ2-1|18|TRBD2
TGTGCCAGCAGCTTATTCGGGCGGGAGGTCGTATCCTACAATGAGCAGTTCTTC
CASSLFGREVVSYNEQFF
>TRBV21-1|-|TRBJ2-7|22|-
TGTGCCAGCAGCCCCCGGGACAGGGGGCTCACTAGCGGGAGACTGGATCCCTACGAGCAGTACTTC
CASSPRDRGLTSGRLDPYEQYF
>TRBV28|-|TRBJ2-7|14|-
TGTGCCAGCAGGAGATGGGAGCCACCCTACGAGCAGTACTTC
CASRRWEPPYEQYF
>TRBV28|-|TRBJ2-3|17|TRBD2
TGTGCCAGCAGTTTAGGCCCGGGACTAGCGGGAGCAGATACGCAGTATTTT
CASSLGPGLAGADTQYF
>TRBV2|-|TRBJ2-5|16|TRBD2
TGTGCCAGCAGCTACAGACTAGCGGGACCCGGGGAGACCCAGTACTTC
CASSYRLAGPGETQYF
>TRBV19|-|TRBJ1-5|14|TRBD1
TGTGCCAGTAATTTGGGACAGGGTTATCAGCCCCAGCATTTT
CASNLGQGYQPQHF
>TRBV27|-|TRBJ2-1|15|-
TGTGCCAGCAGCCTCGCGGGACGGTTTCTACAGGAGCAGTTCTTC
CASSLAGRFLQEQFF